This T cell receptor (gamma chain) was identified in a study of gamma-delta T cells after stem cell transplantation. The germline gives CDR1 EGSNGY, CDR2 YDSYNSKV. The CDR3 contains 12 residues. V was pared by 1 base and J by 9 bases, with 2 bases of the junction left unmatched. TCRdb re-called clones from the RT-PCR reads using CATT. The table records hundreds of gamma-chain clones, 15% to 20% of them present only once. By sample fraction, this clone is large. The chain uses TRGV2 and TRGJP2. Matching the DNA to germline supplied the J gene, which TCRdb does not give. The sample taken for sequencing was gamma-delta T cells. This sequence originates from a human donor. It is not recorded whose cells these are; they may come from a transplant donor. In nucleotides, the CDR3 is TGTGCCACCTGGGACGGAAATTGGATCAAGACGTTT. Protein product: CATWDGNWIKTF.